The rows below give T cell receptor beta chains drawn from one sample of a study of cytomegalovirus exposure and HLA in healthy donors. Produced via immunoSEQ multiplex PCR; TCRdb's table is partial and in-frame only. The data contain 150,000 to 200,000 clones, 85% of them singletons. Sequenced input: PBMCs. The receptor source for this set is a man in his late teens or twenties in good health and CMV-seropositive. Both conserved end residues are trimmed from each CDR3. Some rows mark clone size as missing; the rest say once, few, many or name a class of expanded clone.

clone_size | v_call | cdr3_aa
NA | TRBV7-9 | ASSARQGTVYEQY
once | TRBV11-2 | ASSPDRDYGYT
NA | TRBV12-5 | ASGSAGQGRAQY
NA | TRBV6-1 | ASTLARTVNEKLF
NA | TRBV2 | ASSVGGARYEQY
NA | TRBV9 | ASSPRDRGREQY
NA | TRBV28 | ASSQQGSLQF
NA | TRBV6-5 | ASSSPGLGTDTQY
NA | TRBV2 | ASSGTGGNQPQH
NA | TRBV5-1 | ASSLGPGSEQY
once | TRBV4-1 | ASSHQFVPGQIYEQY
NA | TRBV5-1 | ASRLDRDTEAF
NA | TRBV6-5 | ASSYAPTGDTEAF
NA | TRBV7-8 | ASSLSVFLNYGYT
NA | TRBV30 | AWRGLAGPGANVLT
NA | TRBV18 | ASSLMESPYNEQF
NA | TRBV13 | ASSTQGWNEKLF
NA | TRBV18 | ASSPGEDGYT
NA | TRBV7-3 | ASSLSGGNTEAF
NA | TRBV7-9 | ASSLAGARYGYT
NA | TRBV7-9 | ASSLAPSADNEQF
once | TRBV10-3 | AISTNGLAGRTGEQF
NA | TRBV5-1 | ASSLEGAETQY
NA | TRBV30 | AWSLTAGSYEQY
few | TRBV4-1 | ASSTGPGYGQGSYEQY
NA | TRBV19 | ASSMVGLIGQY